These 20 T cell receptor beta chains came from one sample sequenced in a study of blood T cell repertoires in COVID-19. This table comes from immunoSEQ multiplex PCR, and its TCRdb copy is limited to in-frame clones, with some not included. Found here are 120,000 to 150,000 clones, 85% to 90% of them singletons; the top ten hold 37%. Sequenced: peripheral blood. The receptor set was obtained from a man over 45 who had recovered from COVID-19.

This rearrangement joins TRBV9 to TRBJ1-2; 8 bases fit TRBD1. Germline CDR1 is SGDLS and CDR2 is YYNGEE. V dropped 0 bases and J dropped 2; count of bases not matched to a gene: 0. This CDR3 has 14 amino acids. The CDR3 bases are TGTGCCAGCAGCGTAGGGACAGGGAACTATGGCTACACCTTC. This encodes CASSVGTGNYGYTF.

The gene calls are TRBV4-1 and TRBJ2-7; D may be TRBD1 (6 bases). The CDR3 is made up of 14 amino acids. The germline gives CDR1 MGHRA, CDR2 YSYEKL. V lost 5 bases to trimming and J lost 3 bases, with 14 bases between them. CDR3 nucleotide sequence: TGCGCCAGCAGCTATCAAACAGGGATCTACGAGCAGTACTTC. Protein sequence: CASSYQTGIYEQYF.

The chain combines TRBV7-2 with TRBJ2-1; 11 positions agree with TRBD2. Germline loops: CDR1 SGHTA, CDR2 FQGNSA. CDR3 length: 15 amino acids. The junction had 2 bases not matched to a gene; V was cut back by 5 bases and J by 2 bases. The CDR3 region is CASSVSGGAYNEQFF. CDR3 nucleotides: TGTGCCAGCAGCGTTAGCGGGGGGGCCTACAATGAGCAGTTCTTC.

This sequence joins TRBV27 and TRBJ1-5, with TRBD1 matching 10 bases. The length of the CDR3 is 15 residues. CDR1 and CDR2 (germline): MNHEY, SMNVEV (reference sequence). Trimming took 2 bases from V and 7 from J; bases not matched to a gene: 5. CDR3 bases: TGTGCCAGCAGTTTACAAGGGACAGGGGACCAGCCCCAGCATTTT. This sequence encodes CASSLQGTGDQPQHF.

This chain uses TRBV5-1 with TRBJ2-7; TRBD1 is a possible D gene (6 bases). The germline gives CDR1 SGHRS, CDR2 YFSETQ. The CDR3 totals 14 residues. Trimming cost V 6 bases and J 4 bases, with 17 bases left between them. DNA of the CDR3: TGCGCCAGCACGTGGGGGCAGGGTCAGTACGAGCAGTACTTC. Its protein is CASTWGQGQYEQYF.

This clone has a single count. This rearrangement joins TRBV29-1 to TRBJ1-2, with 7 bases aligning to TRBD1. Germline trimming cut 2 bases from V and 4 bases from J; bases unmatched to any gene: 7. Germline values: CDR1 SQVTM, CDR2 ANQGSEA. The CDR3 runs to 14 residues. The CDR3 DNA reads TGCAGCGTTGAATCCGGGACAGCAGTCTATGGCTACACCTTC. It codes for CSVESGTAVYGYTF.

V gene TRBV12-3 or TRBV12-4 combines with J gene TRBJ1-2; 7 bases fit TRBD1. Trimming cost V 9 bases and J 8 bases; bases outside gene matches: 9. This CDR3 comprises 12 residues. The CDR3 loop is CASLQGWGGYTF. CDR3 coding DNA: TGTGCCAGTCTACAGGGGTGGGGCGGCTACACCTTC.

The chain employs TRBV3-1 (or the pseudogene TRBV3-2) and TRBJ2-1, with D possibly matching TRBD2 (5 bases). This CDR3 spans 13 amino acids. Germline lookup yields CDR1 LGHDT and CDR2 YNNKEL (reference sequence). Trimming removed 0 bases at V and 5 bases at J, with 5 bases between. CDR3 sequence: CASSQDGNNEQFF. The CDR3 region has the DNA TGTGCCAGCAGCCAAGACGGGAACAATGAGCAGTTCTTC.

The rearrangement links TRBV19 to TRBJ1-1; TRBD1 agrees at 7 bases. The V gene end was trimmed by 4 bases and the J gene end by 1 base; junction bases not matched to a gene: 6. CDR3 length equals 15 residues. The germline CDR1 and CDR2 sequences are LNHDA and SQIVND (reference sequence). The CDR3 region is CASSTPQGRNTEAFF. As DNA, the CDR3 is TGTGCCAGTAGTACACCACAGGGGAGGAACACTGAAGCTTTCTTT.

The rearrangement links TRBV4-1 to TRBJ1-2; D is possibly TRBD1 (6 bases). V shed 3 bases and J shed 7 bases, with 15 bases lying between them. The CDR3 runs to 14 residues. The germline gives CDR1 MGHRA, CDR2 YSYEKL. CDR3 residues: CASSQSQGGGGYTF. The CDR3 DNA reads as TGCGCCAGCAGCCAGTCACAGGGCGGTGGTGGCTACACCTTC.

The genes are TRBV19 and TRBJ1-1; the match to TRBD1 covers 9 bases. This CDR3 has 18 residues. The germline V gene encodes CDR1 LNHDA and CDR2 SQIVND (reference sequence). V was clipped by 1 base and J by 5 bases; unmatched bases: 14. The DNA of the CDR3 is TGTGCCAGTAGTATAGGTCGGGGGGTACAGGGGGCACGGACTGAAGCTTTCTTT. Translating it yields CASSIGRGVQGARTEAFF.

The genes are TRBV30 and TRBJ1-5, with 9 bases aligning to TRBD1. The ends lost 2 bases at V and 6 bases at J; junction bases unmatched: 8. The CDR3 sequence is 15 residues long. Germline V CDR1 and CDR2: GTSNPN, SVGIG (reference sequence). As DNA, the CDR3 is TGTGCCTGGAGTTCGACAGGGGGACTTGTTCAGCCCCAGCATTTT. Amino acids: CAWSSTGGLVQPQHF.

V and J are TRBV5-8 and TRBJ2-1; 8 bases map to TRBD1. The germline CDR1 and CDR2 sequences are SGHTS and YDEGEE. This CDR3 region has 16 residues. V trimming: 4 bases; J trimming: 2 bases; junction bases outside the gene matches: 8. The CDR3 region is CASSRGQGIPYNEQFF. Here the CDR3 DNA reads TGTGCCAGCAGCCGAGGACAGGGAATTCCCTACAATGAGCAGTTCTTC.

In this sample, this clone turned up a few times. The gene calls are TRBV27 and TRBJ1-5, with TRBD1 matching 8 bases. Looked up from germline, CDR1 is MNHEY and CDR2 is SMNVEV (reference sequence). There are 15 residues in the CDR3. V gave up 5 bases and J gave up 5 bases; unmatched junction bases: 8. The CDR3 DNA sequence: TGTGCCAGCAGTCCCGACAGGGGCAGGGATCAGCCCCAGCATTTT. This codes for CASSPDRGRDQPQHF.

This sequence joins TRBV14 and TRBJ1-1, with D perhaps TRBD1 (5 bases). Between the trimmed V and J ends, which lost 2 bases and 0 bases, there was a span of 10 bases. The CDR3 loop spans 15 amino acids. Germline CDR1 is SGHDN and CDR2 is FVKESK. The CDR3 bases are TGTGCCAGCAGCCAATGGGGGGTGGTGAACACTGAAGCTTTCTTT. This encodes CASSQWGVVNTEAFF.

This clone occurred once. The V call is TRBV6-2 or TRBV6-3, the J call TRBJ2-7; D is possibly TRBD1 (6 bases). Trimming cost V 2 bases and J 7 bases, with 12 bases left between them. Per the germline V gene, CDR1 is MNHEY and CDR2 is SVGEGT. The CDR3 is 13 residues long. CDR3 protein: CASSYNRVWEQYF. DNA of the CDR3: TGTGCCAGCAGTTACAACAGGGTGTGGGAGCAGTACTTC.

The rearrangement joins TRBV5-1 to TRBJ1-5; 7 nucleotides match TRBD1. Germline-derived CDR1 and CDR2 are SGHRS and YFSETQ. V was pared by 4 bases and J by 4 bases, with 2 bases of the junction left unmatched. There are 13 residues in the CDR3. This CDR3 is CASSQGQNQPQHF. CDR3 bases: TGCGCCAGCAGCCAGGGACAGAATCAGCCCCAGCATTTT.

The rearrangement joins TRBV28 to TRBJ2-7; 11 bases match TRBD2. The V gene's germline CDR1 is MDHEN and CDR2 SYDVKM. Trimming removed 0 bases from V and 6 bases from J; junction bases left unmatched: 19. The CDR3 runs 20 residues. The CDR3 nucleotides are TGTGCCAGCAGTTTATGGAGGAGTCTAGCGGGGGGTTCAGTCGCGCTCGAGCAGTACTTC. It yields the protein CASSLWRSLAGGSVALEQYF.

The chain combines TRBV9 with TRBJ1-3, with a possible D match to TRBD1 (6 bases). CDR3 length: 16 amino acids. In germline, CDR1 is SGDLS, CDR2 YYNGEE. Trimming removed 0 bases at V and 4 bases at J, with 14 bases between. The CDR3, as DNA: TGTGCCAGCAGCGTAGCTATGGGGGCGGAAGGAAACACCATATATTTT. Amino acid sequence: CASSVAMGAEGNTIYF.

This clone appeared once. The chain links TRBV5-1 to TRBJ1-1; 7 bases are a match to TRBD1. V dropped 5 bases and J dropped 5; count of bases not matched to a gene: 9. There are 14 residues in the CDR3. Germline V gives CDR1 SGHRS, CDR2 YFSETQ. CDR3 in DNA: TGCGCCAGCAGGGTCCAGGGGGTAGAAACTGAAGCTTTCTTT. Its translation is CASRVQGVETEAFF.